The source of this TCR beta chain is a study of blood T cell repertoires in COVID-19. Study-level background: Collection of acute and convalescent COVID-19 samples took place in the United States, Italy and Spain. PBMCs, B-cell-depleted T cells, or T cells were the source of the cDNA or gDNA that made up the material.

The CDR3 runs 15 residues. Germline V CDR1 and CDR2: LGHNA, YNFKEQ. The germline V and J ends were trimmed by 1 base and 4 bases, with 11 bases remaining between them. Original processing methods: Quantification of nucleated cells was approximated via reference gene primer amplification. Some clones are missing from TCRdb's copy, which holds only in-frame ones; the method was immunoSEQ multiplex PCR. The DNA gave D and trimming, while V, J and clone size come from that table. This repertoire shows around 200,000 clones, less than 80% found once; its top ten account for roughly 13%. The clonotype comes from a middle-aged man who had recovered from COVID-19. V usage is TRBV4-2 and J usage is TRBJ1-5; D remains unclear. Source material: peripheral blood. The CDR3 DNA reads as TGTGCCAGCAGCCAAGGCCGGGGAGGAAATCAGCCCCAGCATTTT. Amino acids: CASSQGRGGNQPQHF.